The text below deals with one TCR beta chain. Its specificity is not known. This sample stems from a study of graft-versus-host responses after intestinal transplantation. Study information: Every recipient had anti-thymocyte globulin induction and approximately three years of tacrolimus plus steroids.

Using immunoSEQ multiplex PCR, the repertoire was profiled, and TCRdb retains in-frame clones only, with some absent. The sample includes around 97,000 clones, about nine tenths of them seen just once. The V end lost 0 bases, the J end lost 7 bases, and 16 bases lay between the germline ends. Germline V gene data show CDR1 as SGDLS and CDR2 as YYNGEE. The CDR3 consists of 15 residues. The sequencing here drew on unstimulated CD4+ T cells sorted from spleen or lymph node cells, taken before transplant. The TCR sequence derives from a human donor who was the organ donor for an intestinal transplant. The chain employs TRBV9 and TRBJ1-2, with D unresolved. The CDR3 DNA reads as TGTGCCAGCAGCGTAGGCAGGCCCGGAGGTCGTGGCTACACCTTC. Translated, it gives CASSVGRPGGRGYTF.